What follows are 3 T cell receptor beta chains derived from one specimen sequenced in a study of Ad26.COV2.S vaccination and SARS-CoV-2 variants listed by TCRdb under 2021. The library was built by means of the immunoSEQ multiplex PCR assay. The table comes from immuneACCESS by way of TCRdb, which keeps in-frame sequences with V and J called. Part of the clones is missing from these tables; in studies checked, under half for an unresolved V gene and the rest for unknown reasons. The sample includes some 450,000 clones, with less than 95% observed a single time. The top ten clonotypes cover roughly 4.3% of the sample. According to the study, the label for this sample's treatment or condition signals: roughly 20 received Ad26.COV2.S at low or high dose, single or two shots; a few received placebo; per-sample allocation not given. Repertoires of vaccine and placebo recipients were sequenced from samples taken on day 63 after the first injection.

The material sequenced was peripheral blood, taken in a trial of Ad26.COV2.S vaccine versus placebo. These receptors all stem from a person aged 18-65 years who received the Ad26.COV2.S COVID-19 vaccine or a placebo.

This chain uses TRBV3-1 (or the pseudogene TRBV3-2) with TRBJ1-2; 7 bases line up with TRBD1. The CDR3 spans 15 residues. The V and J ends lost 5 bases and 2 bases, in that order; junction bases with no gene match: 8. CDR1 is LGHDT and CDR2 is YNNKEL in the germline V gene (reference sequence). The CDR3 DNA follows: TGTGCCAGCAGCTCACACAGGGGCTACAACTATGGCTACACCTTC. It yields the protein CASSSHRGYNYGYTF.

In this sample, this clone turned up once. The chain is built from TRBV9 and TRBJ2-1, with 10 bases identical to TRBD2. The CDR3 runs 16 residues. V shed 0 bases and J 7 bases; nucleotides not matched to a gene: 7. Germline V gives CDR1 SGDLS, CDR2 YYNGEE. The CDR3 DNA reads TGTGCCAGCAGCGTAGCTACGGGACTAGCGTTTAATGAGCAGTTCTTC. Translated: CASSVATGLAFNEQFF. Supplemented by reference TRBV9 and TRBJ2-1, the full variable domain reads DSGVTQTPKHLITATGQRVTLRCSPRSGDLSVYWYQQSLDQGLQFLIQYYNGEERAKGNILERFSAQQFPDLHSELNLSSLELGDSALYFCASSVATGLAFNEQFFGPGTRLTVL.

This chain joins TRBV7-3 and TRBJ2-3, with D unresolved. The CDR3 runs to 14 residues. Germline loops: CDR1 SGHTA, CDR2 FQGTGA. The V end was cut by 2 bases, the J end by 0 bases, with 6 bases between. The CDR3 spells CASSLSISTDTQYF. Here the CDR3 DNA reads TGTGCCAGCAGCTTATCGATTAGCACAGATACGCAGTATTTT. Based on the CDR3 plus reference TRBV7-3 and TRBJ2-3, the full variable domain is GAGVSQTPSNKVTEKGKYVELRCDPISGHTALYWYRQSLGQGPEFLIYFQGTGAADDSGLPNDRFFAVRPEGSVSTLKIQRTERGDSAVYLCASSLSISTDTQYFGPGTRLTVL.